Reported below is one T cell receptor (beta chain). This clone was observed a single time. Its antigen is unknown. No base-level quality is on record; no much larger clone is a single base apart. Library preparation was by the immunoSEQ multiplex PCR assay. On the authors' methods: To diagnose cytomegalovirus status from the catalog of TCR beta chain sequences, a statistical classification framework was built. As stored in TCRdb, this immuneACCESS dataset retains in-frame rearrangements with V and J assigned. A fraction of the clones does not appear; measured against another copy, unresolved V genes explain less than half of the discrepancy, and the remainder lacks a known reason. V and J calls plus clone size are reproduced from that table; the DNA served to infer D and trimming. For this sample the table gives about 180,000 clones, of which around nine tenths were detected only once. The ten largest account for 2% to 3% of the sample.

V has 2 bases trimmed and J has 1 base trimmed; junction bases matching no gene number 2. Taken from cysteine to phenylalanine, the CDR3 has 14 residues. The only DNA kept is the CDR3, 42 bases in frame from the first base. The germline V gene encodes CDR1 MNHEY and CDR2 SVGAGI. Donors formed part of the validation cohort, which comprised over a hundred subjects and was distinct from the first cohort of 666 subjects. These data are taken from a study of cytomegalovirus exposure and HLA in healthy donors (dated by TCRdb to between 2016 and 2019). Regarding the complete study: According to a later analysis, the 110 or so validation repertoires were produced on the same platform as the approximately 600 repertoires of the first cohort. The study aimed to test whether cataloging public T cell receptors could reveal signatures of past pathogen exposure. In addition to the first cohort of 666 subjects, a separate validation cohort of 120 different subjects was used. To predict cytomegalovirus infection status, the study brought together high-throughput TCR immunosequencing, statistical association of individual TCRs with disease status, and machine learning.

Overall study outcomes, separate from this receptor: The study listed 164 TCR beta chains as associated with cytomegalovirus. Most TCR sequences were observed very rarely across donors, whereas some public TCRs were present in many individuals. The authors suggested that the approach could potentially be extended to other disease states and immunological phenotypes. Three of the identified cytomegalovirus-associated TCR beta chains were confirmed in vitro to be specific for cytomegalovirus antigens. All 120 or so repertoires were used to score co-occurrence in the validation cohort in a later analysis, because that analysis had no HLA typing for the cohort. Subsequent analysis determined that TCRs grouped into clusters in the first cohort also showed a tendency toward co-occurrence across the 90 to 150 validation repertoires, and roughly 94% of cluster scores exceeded 0. The classifier was reported to diagnose cytomegalovirus status with high specificity and sensitivity in both the original cohort and the validation cohort.

The chain uses TRBV6-5 and TRBJ2-7; 7 of the junction bases match TRBD1. Sequenced input: PBMCs. The receptor comes from a man aged 18 to 30 in good health and CMV-seropositive. The CDR3 protein is CASSYGQVSYEQYF. The bases read TGTGCCAGCAGTTACGGACAGGTTTCCTACGAGCAGTACTTC.